A single T cell receptor (beta chain) is shown here with its context. This record comes from a study of CD8+CD57+ T cells in acquired aplastic anemia. Both TCR beta VDJ combination and CDR3 sequence profiling were carried out. Genomic DNA was the template for this profiling. Using its own MiXCR run on the reads, TCRdb lists one record per CDR3 protein. The data contain around 200,000 distinct CDR3 sequences, 65% of them singletons. Sequencing involved patients with CD8+CD57+ cell expansion previously shown by flow cytometry. Trimming left V 2 bases short and J 6 bases short, with 7 bases between. The length of the CDR3 is 13 residues. Germline V gene sequence: CDR1 WNHNN, CDR2 SYGVQD (reference sequence).

This TCR was sampled from a human donor with aplastic anemia. This chain uses TRBV10-1 with TRBJ2-2; no clear D. The sequenced sample was sorted CD4+, CD8+, or CD8+CD57+ T cells (not recorded which) from PBMCs. The CDR3 here is CASSEAAPGELFF. CDR3 bases: TGCGCCAGCAGTGAGGCAGCCCCCGGGGAGCTGTTTTTT.